A selection of T cell receptor beta chains follows, all from one sample in a study of blood T cell repertoires in COVID-19. Some clones are missing from TCRdb's copy, which holds only in-frame ones; the method was immunoSEQ multiplex PCR. The table includes 430,000 or so clones, over 75% detected once. The specimen sequenced was PBMCs or T cells enriched from blood (not recorded which). These receptors were taken from a woman between 40 and 55 years old who had recovered from COVID-19. CDR3s include the opening cysteine and the closing phenylalanine or tryptophan. The order of the fields is J gene, V gene, D gene, clone size, CDR3 protein, CDR3 DNA. A D gene is named only where the DNA matches it firmly. Expanded clones are given a class, and other clones once, few, many or no size at all.

j_call: TRBJ1-2
v_call: TRBV7-9
d_call: TRBD1
clone_size: .
cdr3_aa: CASSSGQGASWYGYTF
cdr3_nt: TGTGCCAGCAGCTCGGGACAGGGGGCGAGCTGGTATGGCTACACCTTC

j_call: TRBJ1-1
v_call: TRBV7-9
d_call: .
clone_size: .
cdr3_aa: CASSAQQDTEAFF
cdr3_nt: TGTGCCAGCAGCGCCCAACAAGACACTGAAGCTTTCTTT

j_call: TRBJ2-5
v_call: TRBV7-9
d_call: .
clone_size: .
cdr3_aa: CASSLRAGETQYF
cdr3_nt: TGTGCCAGCAGCCTCAGGGCGGGGGAGACCCAGTACTTC

j_call: TRBJ1-6
v_call: TRBV7-9
d_call: .
clone_size: .
cdr3_aa: CASTGSSYNSPLHF
cdr3_nt: TGTGCCTCCACAGGGAGCTCCTATAATTCACCCCTCCACTTT

j_call: TRBJ1-2
v_call: TRBV10-3
d_call: .
clone_size: .
cdr3_aa: CAISATGTPGDYGYTF
cdr3_nt: TGTGCCATCAGCGCAACCGGGACACCCGGGGACTATGGCTACACCTTC

j_call: TRBJ2-2
v_call: TRBV11-2
d_call: TRBD2
clone_size: .
cdr3_aa: CASRILRSGINYTGELFF
cdr3_nt: TGTGCCAGCAGAATCTTGCGTAGCGGGATAAACTACACCGGGGAGCTGTTTTTT

j_call: TRBJ1-2
v_call: TRBV6-5
d_call: .
clone_size: .
cdr3_aa: CASSPSDAGERGYTF
cdr3_nt: TGTGCCAGCAGTCCCTCTGACGCGGGGGAAAGGGGCTACACCTTC

j_call: TRBJ1-2
v_call: TRBV5-1
d_call: TRBD1
clone_size: .
cdr3_aa: CASSPGTGQGYTF
cdr3_nt: TGCGCCAGCAGCCCCGGGACAGGTCAAGGCTACACCTTC

j_call: TRBJ1-1
v_call: TRBV5-1
d_call: .
clone_size: .
cdr3_aa: CASSLDVTDTEAFF
cdr3_nt: TGCGCCAGCAGCTTGGACGTGACAGACACTGAAGCTTTCTTT

j_call: TRBJ1-2
v_call: TRBV18
d_call: TRBD1
clone_size: few
cdr3_aa: CASSPTTGTIDGYTF
cdr3_nt: TGTGCCAGCTCACCGACGACAGGGACGATCGATGGCTACACCTTC

j_call: TRBJ2-1
v_call: TRBV9
d_call: TRBD2
clone_size: .
cdr3_aa: CASSLEGAGSDEQFF
cdr3_nt: TGTGCCAGCTCTCTCGAGGGAGCGGGGTCAGATGAGCAGTTCTTC

j_call: TRBJ1-4
v_call: TRBV5-5
d_call: .
clone_size: .
cdr3_aa: CASSLAGAGEKLFF
cdr3_nt: TGTGCCAGCAGCTTGGCTGGCGCGGGTGAAAAACTGTTTTTT

j_call: TRBJ2-7
v_call: TRBV5-4
d_call: TRBD2
clone_size: .
cdr3_aa: CASSSYSGRADPYEQYF
cdr3_nt: TGTGCCAGCAGCTCGTATAGCGGGAGGGCCGACCCCTACGAGCAGTACTTC

j_call: TRBJ1-2
v_call: TRBV5-1
d_call: TRBD1
clone_size: .
cdr3_aa: CASSPALTGGGGGYTF
cdr3_nt: TGCGCCAGCAGCCCGGCTTTGACAGGGGGCGGCGGTGGCTACACCTTC

j_call: TRBJ2-2
v_call: TRBV7-2
d_call: TRBD2
clone_size: .
cdr3_aa: CASSLRPGGASGRTGELFF
cdr3_nt: TGTGCCAGCAGCTTAAGGCCCGGGGGGGCTAGCGGAAGGACCGGGGAGCTGTTTTTT

j_call: TRBJ2-7
v_call: TRBV5-6
d_call: TRBD1
clone_size: .
cdr3_aa: CASSWGQGAYEQYF
cdr3_nt: TGTGCCAGCAGCTGGGGACAGGGGGCCTACGAGCAGTACTTC

j_call: TRBJ1-1
v_call: TRBV15
d_call: .
clone_size: .
cdr3_aa: CATSRGIGGRWTEAFF
cdr3_nt: TGTGCCACCAGCAGAGGAATCGGGGGGCGTTGGACTGAAGCTTTCTTT

j_call: TRBJ2-7
v_call: TRBV7-9
d_call: .
clone_size: .
cdr3_aa: CASSYGTLHEQYF
cdr3_nt: TGTGCCAGCAGCTACGGGACACTACACGAGCAGTACTTC

j_call: TRBJ1-3
v_call: TRBV12-3/TRBV12-4
d_call: TRBD1
clone_size: .
cdr3_aa: CATQGAGNTIYF
cdr3_nt: TGTGCCACCCAGGGGGCTGGAAACACCATATATTTT

j_call: TRBJ2-3
v_call: TRBV5-1
d_call: .
clone_size: .
cdr3_aa: CASLRDTDPMTDTQYF
cdr3_nt: TGCGCCAGTCTCCGGGACACCGACCCGATGACAGATACGCAGTATTTT

j_call: TRBJ2-3
v_call: TRBV7-2
d_call: TRBD2
clone_size: .
cdr3_aa: CASSLGGAGVLDTQYF
cdr3_nt: TGTGCCAGCAGCTTAGGGGGTGCGGGAGTCCTAGATACGCAGTATTTT

j_call: TRBJ2-6
v_call: TRBV5-1
d_call: .
clone_size: many
cdr3_aa: CASSWMAQGSGANVLTF
cdr3_nt: TGCGCCAGCAGCTGGATGGCTCAGGGTTCTGGGGCCAACGTCCTGACTTTC

j_call: TRBJ2-2
v_call: TRBV7-8
d_call: TRBD1
clone_size: .
cdr3_aa: CASSLGQANTGELFF
cdr3_nt: TGTGCCAGCAGCCTTGGACAGGCGAACACCGGGGAGCTGTTTTTT

j_call: TRBJ1-6
v_call: TRBV19
d_call: .
clone_size: .
cdr3_aa: CASSSGWGSPLHF
cdr3_nt: TGTGCCAGTAGTTCAGGGTGGGGTTCACCCCTCCACTTT

j_call: TRBJ1-1
v_call: TRBV11-2
d_call: .
clone_size: .
cdr3_aa: CASSLSSTGWAEAFF
cdr3_nt: TGTGCCAGCAGCTTATCATCCACAGGGTGGGCTGAAGCTTTCTTT

j_call: TRBJ1-2
v_call: TRBV5-1
d_call: TRBD1
clone_size: .
cdr3_aa: CASSQSATGTGVGYTF
cdr3_nt: TGCGCCAGCAGCCAAAGCGCTACCGGGACAGGGGTAGGCTACACCTTC

j_call: TRBJ2-1
v_call: TRBV27
d_call: .
clone_size: .
cdr3_aa: CASSLYPSSYNEQFF
cdr3_nt: TGTGCCAGCAGTCTATACCCTAGCTCCTACAATGAGCAGTTCTTC

j_call: TRBJ2-7
v_call: TRBV6-2/TRBV6-3
d_call: TRBD2
clone_size: .
cdr3_aa: CASSSGLANSYEQYF
cdr3_nt: TGTGCCAGCAGTTCAGGACTAGCGAACAGTTACGAGCAGTACTTC

j_call: TRBJ1-5
v_call: TRBV2
d_call: TRBD1
clone_size: .
cdr3_aa: CASKRGTGDQPQHF
cdr3_nt: TGTGCCAGCAAGAGGGGTACAGGGGATCAGCCCCAGCATTTT

j_call: TRBJ1-1
v_call: TRBV2
d_call: TRBD1
clone_size: .
cdr3_aa: CASRVRQGENTEAFF
cdr3_nt: TGTGCCAGCAGGGTACGACAGGGGGAGAACACTGAAGCTTTCTTT

j_call: TRBJ2-1
v_call: TRBV9
d_call: TRBD2
clone_size: .
cdr3_aa: CASSARLAGGNNEQFF
cdr3_nt: TGTGCCAGCAGCGCCAGACTAGCGGGAGGGAACAATGAGCAGTTCTTC

j_call: TRBJ2-3
v_call: TRBV19
d_call: .
clone_size: .
cdr3_aa: CASSSYPTRNTDTQYF
cdr3_nt: TGTGCCAGTAGTAGCTACCCGACTAGAAACACAGATACGCAGTATTTT

j_call: TRBJ1-1
v_call: TRBV12-3/TRBV12-4
d_call: TRBD1
clone_size: .
cdr3_aa: CATAQGPTEAFF
cdr3_nt: TGTGCCACCGCACAGGGGCCCACTGAAGCTTTCTTT

j_call: TRBJ2-1
v_call: TRBV9
d_call: TRBD2
clone_size: .
cdr3_aa: CASSVGLAGEVDGEQFF
cdr3_nt: TGTGCCAGCAGCGTAGGATTAGCGGGAGAAGTTGATGGTGAGCAGTTCTTC

j_call: TRBJ2-7
v_call: TRBV7-9
d_call: .
clone_size: .
cdr3_aa: CASSSHDRTSWEQYF
cdr3_nt: TGTGCCAGCAGCTCCCACGACAGAACCTCTTGGGAGCAGTACTTC

j_call: TRBJ2-5
v_call: TRBV10-3
d_call: .
clone_size: .
cdr3_aa: CAISATAQADRGTQYF
cdr3_nt: TGTGCCATCAGCGCAACGGCGCAGGCTGACCGGGGGACCCAGTACTTC

j_call: TRBJ2-5
v_call: TRBV9
d_call: TRBD1
clone_size: .
cdr3_aa: CASSLETGPQETQYF
cdr3_nt: TGTGCCAGCAGCCTCGAGACAGGGCCCCAAGAGACCCAGTACTTC

j_call: TRBJ2-1
v_call: TRBV14
d_call: .
clone_size: .
cdr3_aa: CASSQYRDAEQFF
cdr3_nt: TGTGCCAGCAGCCAGTACAGGGATGCTGAGCAGTTCTTC

j_call: TRBJ2-2
v_call: TRBV15
d_call: TRBD2
clone_size: .
cdr3_aa: CATSRNTPGLATTGELFF
cdr3_nt: TGTGCCACCAGCAGAAATACTCCGGGACTAGCCACCACCGGGGAGCTGTTTTTT

j_call: TRBJ1-6
v_call: TRBV2
d_call: TRBD1
clone_size: .
cdr3_aa: CASRELQGAGSPLHF
cdr3_nt: TGTGCCAGCAGGGAACTACAGGGGGCGGGTTCACCCCTCCACTTT

j_call: TRBJ1-3
v_call: TRBV7-2
d_call: TRBD1
clone_size: .
cdr3_aa: CASSSRQGNGNTIYF
cdr3_nt: TGTGCCAGCAGCTCTCGACAGGGCAACGGAAACACCATATATTTT

j_call: TRBJ1-2
v_call: TRBV14
d_call: .
clone_size: once
cdr3_aa: CASSQVPGTNYGYTF
cdr3_nt: TGTGCCAGCAGCCAAGTTCCGGGAACCAACTATGGCTACACCTTC

j_call: TRBJ2-2
v_call: TRBV11-3
d_call: .
clone_size: few
cdr3_aa: CASSLASGGVTGELFF
cdr3_nt: TGTGCCAGCAGCTTAGCATCTGGCGGGGTGACCGGGGAGCTGTTTTTT

j_call: TRBJ2-7
v_call: TRBV27
d_call: .
clone_size: few
cdr3_aa: CASSLGVYSYEQYF
cdr3_nt: TGTGCCAGCAGCCTAGGGGTCTACTCCTACGAGCAGTACTTC

j_call: TRBJ2-3
v_call: TRBV5-1
d_call: TRBD2
clone_size: .
cdr3_aa: CASSQGLARSF
cdr3_nt: TGCGCCAGCAGCCAGGGACTAGCGCGATCTTTT

j_call: TRBJ2-7
v_call: TRBV3-1/TRBV3-2
d_call: .
clone_size: .
cdr3_aa: CASSRVGWEQYF
cdr3_nt: TGTGCCAGCAGCCGGGTGGGCTGGGAGCAGTACTTC

j_call: TRBJ1-1
v_call: TRBV18
d_call: .
clone_size: .
cdr3_aa: CASSPSAGNTEAFF
cdr3_nt: TGTGCCAGCTCACCGAGTGCAGGGAACACTGAAGCTTTCTTT

j_call: TRBJ2-7
v_call: TRBV7-2
d_call: .
clone_size: .
cdr3_aa: CASSLGLPGNTYEQYF
cdr3_nt: TGTGCCAGCAGCTTAGGCCTTCCAGGGAATACTTACGAGCAGTACTTC

j_call: TRBJ1-1
v_call: TRBV30
d_call: .
clone_size: once
cdr3_aa: CAWGRVSAFF
cdr3_nt: TGTGCCTGGGGCAGGGTTTCAGCTTTCTTT

j_call: TRBJ2-7
v_call: TRBV7-6
d_call: .
clone_size: .
cdr3_aa: CASSLGGHEQYF
cdr3_nt: TGTGCCAGCAGCTTAGGAGGGCACGAGCAGTACTTC

j_call: TRBJ1-1
v_call: TRBV2
d_call: TRBD1
clone_size: .
cdr3_aa: CASSWDRVDTEAFF
cdr3_nt: TGTGCCAGCAGTTGGGACAGGGTGGACACTGAAGCTTTCTTT

j_call: TRBJ1-5
v_call: TRBV19
d_call: .
clone_size: .
cdr3_aa: CASSMIQGGGYSNQPQHF
cdr3_nt: TGTGCCAGTAGTATGATCCAGGGAGGGGGGTATAGCAATCAGCCCCAGCATTTT

j_call: TRBJ2-3
v_call: TRBV4-3
d_call: .
clone_size: .
cdr3_aa: CASSQDPRGYTDTQYF
cdr3_nt: TGCGCCAGCAGCCAAGATCCAAGGGGGTACACAGATACGCAGTATTTT

j_call: TRBJ1-2
v_call: TRBV7-9
d_call: .
clone_size: .
cdr3_aa: CASSRTDRSTDGYTF
cdr3_nt: TGTGCCAGCAGCCGAACTGACAGGTCCACGGATGGCTACACCTTC

j_call: TRBJ2-1
v_call: TRBV4-3
d_call: TRBD2
clone_size: .
cdr3_aa: CASSQGLAGGANEQFF
cdr3_nt: TGCGCCAGCAGCCAAGGGTTGGCGGGAGGTGCAAATGAGCAGTTCTTC

j_call: TRBJ2-7
v_call: TRBV11-3
d_call: TRBD1
clone_size: .
cdr3_aa: CASSLESGQAVEQYF
cdr3_nt: TGTGCCAGCAGCTTAGAATCGGGACAGGCCGTCGAGCAGTACTTC

j_call: TRBJ2-7
v_call: TRBV4-1
d_call: .
clone_size: .
cdr3_aa: CASSQATTSPYEQYF
cdr3_nt: TGCGCCAGCAGCCAAGCTACTACCTCCCCCTACGAGCAGTACTTC

j_call: TRBJ2-1
v_call: TRBV21-1
d_call: .
clone_size: .
cdr3_aa: CASSKEAGGVLCNEQFF
cdr3_nt: TGTGCCAGCAGCAAAGAGGCGGGAGGGGTTCTGTGCAATGAGCAGTTCTTC

j_call: TRBJ2-2
v_call: TRBV12-5
d_call: .
clone_size: .
cdr3_aa: CASGLYRALGELFF
cdr3_nt: TGTGCTAGTGGGCTTTACAGGGCCTTAGGGGAGCTGTTTTTT